This T cell receptor beta chain was sequenced in a study of CD8 T cells in Susac syndrome. Study-wide context: Roughly eight of the sequenced Susac syndrome patients were in remission, and five or six had active disease.

When the RNA was reverse transcribed, random hexamers were used with an input of about 0.5 to 1 ug. TCRdb re-analysed the immunoSEQ multiplex PCR reads in MiXCR, keeping a single row per CDR3 protein. The sample carries over 100,000 distinct CDR3 sequences, roughly 95% recorded once. The CDR3 runs to 11 residues. The germline V and J ends were trimmed by 5 bases and 3 bases, with 5 bases remaining between them. CDR1 is LNHDA, CDR2 SQIVND, per germline (reference sequence). This clonotype originated in a human donor with Susac syndrome. The chain has TRBV19 and TRBJ2-7; the D is unclear. Sequencing input: CD4+ T cells from PBMCs. This CDR3 is CASSGNYEQYF. The DNA of the CDR3 is TGTGCCAGTAGTGGAAACTACGAGCAGTACTTC.